The 2 T cell receptor beta chains given below trace back to one sample, sequenced in a study of T cell changes during pregnancy in multiple sclerosis. This table comes from immunoSEQ multiplex PCR, and its TCRdb copy is limited to in-frame clones, with some not included. The sample shows approximately 48,000 clones, 85% to 95% of them seen only once. The sequenced sample was CD8+ T cells from peripheral blood mononuclear cells, obtained before pregnancy. The receptors originated from a female donor with multiple sclerosis, enrolled in a pregnancy study.

Note on this clone: This sample includes further DNA sequences coding for the same CDR3. The CDR3 DNA follows: TGTGCCAGTAGTATCGGCGGGAACACTGAAGCTTTCTTT. Translation gives CASSIGGNTEAFF. The chain couples TRBV19 to TRBJ1-1; D unclear. This CDR3 has 13 residues. V lost 3 bases to trimming and J lost 1 base, with 6 bases between them. CDR1 and CDR2 from the germline V gene are LNHDA and SQIVND (reference sequence).

This clone was detected only once. A junction boundary mismatches the germline segment, possibly from a read error. The gene calls are TRBV5-1 and TRBJ2-1; weak D call: TRBD2 (5 bases). Per the germline V gene, CDR1 is SGHRS and CDR2 is YFSETQ. The CDR3 totals 12 residues. The CDR3 coding sequence is TGCGCCAGCAGCTCGGACTCGAGTGAGGAGTTCTTC. Its translation: CASSSDSSEEFF.